What follows is one T cell receptor (beta chain) and its context. This clone's antigen is unknown. No base quality values were provided; no much bigger clone lies one nucleotide off. The sample belongs to a study of blood T cell repertoires in COVID-19 (dated by TCRdb to the early 2020s). About the full investigation: The collaborator samples originated in the United States, Italy and Spain and spanned the acute and convalescent phases of COVID-19. The material from the prospective study consisted of cDNA or gDNA derived from T cells, B-cell-depleted T cells, or PBMCs. Subjects who had been exposed to COVID-19, were actively infected with it, or had recovered from it provided the deeply sampled blood TCRbeta repertoires that made up the dataset. A freely available public database, intended as a resource for researchers studying the immune response to SARS-CoV-2, is where the repertoires were released. The samples were drawn from the first 160 participants of the ongoing ImmuneRACE study and from 1,200 or so subjects provided by 6 global collaborators. Nearly every sample came with metadata listing a de-identified subject ID, COVID-19 status, age in years and sex. Where available, HLA class I and class II types were obtained from metadata supplied by the sample provider rather than from assay-based typing.

Summary of the overall study and its limitations: How much clinical and demographic metadata was included differed by source and by participant, and the metadata was provided uncurated.

TCRbeta CDR3 regions were amplified from genomic DNA using the immunoSEQ Assay, a bias-controlled multiplex PCR. In the paper's pipeline: The number of nucleated cells in each sample was estimated from the amplification of reference gene primers within the assay. To quantify the absolute abundance of each unique TCRbeta CDR3 rearrangement, sequence reads were collapsed and filtered. For each sample, productive Simpson clonality was calculated by taking the square root of Simpson's diversity index across productive rearrangements. Drawn from immuneACCESS, this table holds only the in-frame rearrangements with V and J called that TCRdb kept. Clones are partly lost; checked studies trace under half to an unresolved V gene and leave the rest unexplained. V, J and clone size derive from that table, while D and trimming were established from the DNA sequence. The sample data list 250,000 or so clones, and approximately 90% of these were observed just once. Of the sample, 2.5% to 3% is held by the ten largest clones.

Participants in the prospective study were enrolled through a virtual design, were aged 18 to 89 years, and lived in roughly 24 United States geographic areas. To assign participants to cohorts, the prospective study relied on clinical history that participants themselves reported in a screening survey and a study questionnaire. Exposed participants were defined as having been in contact with someone with a PCR-confirmed or clinician-diagnosed COVID-19 case within 2 weeks of study entry. Mobile phlebotomists in the prospective study collected whole blood, serum and a nasopharyngeal or oropharyngeal swab from every participant. Over an approximately two-month period, participants in the prospective study had the option of providing additional blood draws and questionnaires. Before DNA extraction, prospective study blood samples were shipped either frozen or at room temperature. Including cysteine and phenylalanine, the CDR3 has 16 amino acids. Just CDR3 DNA is preserved here, 48 bases in frame from base 1. Trimming removed 3 bases from V and 6 bases from J; the gene matches leave 13 bases unexplained. Reading the germline V gene (reference sequence) gives CDR1 GTSNPN and CDR2 SVGIG.

Sequences were obtained from PBMCs or T cells enriched from blood (not recorded which). Recombination connected TRBV30 to TRBJ2-2, with 7 junctional bases fitting TRBD1. This receptor was obtained from a man aged 40-55 years who had been exposed to COVID-19. The bases read TGTGCCTGGAGGCCCCGAGCGACAGGGAGAGCCGGGGAGCTGTTTTTT. Its protein reads: CAWRPRATGRAGELFF.